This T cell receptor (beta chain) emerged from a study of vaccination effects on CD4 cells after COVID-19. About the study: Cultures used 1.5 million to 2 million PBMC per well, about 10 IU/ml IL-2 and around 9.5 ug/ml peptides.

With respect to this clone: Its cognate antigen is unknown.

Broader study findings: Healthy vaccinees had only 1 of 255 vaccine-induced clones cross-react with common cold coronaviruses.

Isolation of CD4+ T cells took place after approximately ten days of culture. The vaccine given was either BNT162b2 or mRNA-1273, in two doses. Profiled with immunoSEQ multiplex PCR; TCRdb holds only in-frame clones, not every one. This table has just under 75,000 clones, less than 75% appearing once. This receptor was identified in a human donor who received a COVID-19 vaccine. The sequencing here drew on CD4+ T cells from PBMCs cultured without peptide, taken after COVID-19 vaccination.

CDR3 residues: CASSQTGTGDFYGYTF. The CDR3 bases are TGTGCCAGCAGCCAAACCGGGACAGGGGACTTCTATGGCTACACCTTC. The chain has TRBV3-1 (or the pseudogene TRBV3-2) and TRBJ1-2; 10 bases line up with TRBD1. The length of the CDR3 is 16 residues. Germline assignment: CDR1 LGHDT and CDR2 YNNKEL (reference sequence). After removal of 2 bases from V and 4 bases from J, the junction contained 7 bases not matched to a gene.